Following are 23 T cell receptor beta chains from one sample sequenced in a study of T cells expressing NK-cell markers. TCRdb re-analyzed the 5' RACE reads; it lists each CDR3 protein once, without DNA. This repertoire comprises hundreds of thousands of distinct CDR3 sequences; its ten largest clones make up under 4.5%. Material: blood T cells: a sorted CD56 or NKG2C T cell subset, CD4+ or CD8+ T cells, or bulk PBMC T cells (not recorded which). The receptors derive from a young man in good health.

The CDR3 loop is CASSYSRGTGNTIYF. The chain has TRBV6-5 and TRBJ1-3; TCRdb picks TRBD1, but there is no DNA to check that call. In germline, CDR1 is MNHEY, CDR2 SVGAGI. The length of the CDR3 is 15 residues.

The rearrangement uses TRBV2 and TRBJ1-5. CDR3 length: 14 amino acids. CDR1 and CDR2 (germline): SNHLY, FYNNEI. The CDR3 loop reads CASSPGGRTQPQHF.

The chain couples TRBV7-9 to TRBJ2-7; the TCRdb D gene call, TRBD1, has no DNA to confirm it. CDR3 length equals 15 residues. CDR1 and CDR2 (germline): SEHNR, FQNEAQ (reference sequence). This CDR3 is CASSLPRTGKYEQYF.

This chain joins TRBV3-1 and TRBJ2-1; TCRdb designates TRBD1, a call that cannot be tested without DNA. CDR3 length equals 15 residues. From germline, CDR1 is LGHDT and CDR2 YNNKEL (reference sequence). CDR3 protein: CASSWPGQGANQQFF.

This rearrangement joins TRBV28 to TRBJ1-1; the TCRdb call, TRBD1, lacks DNA for checking. The V gene's germline CDR1 is MDHEN and CDR2 SYDVKM. This CDR3 has 17 residues. CDR3 protein: CASSFLIPGTGRTEAFF.

V and J are TRBV10-3 and TRBJ2-3; TCRdb names TRBD1, which stays unverified in the absence of DNA. The length of the CDR3 is 15 residues. CDR1 ENHRY and CDR2 SYGVKD come from the germline V gene. CDR3 protein: CAISDRAVGADTQYF.

The chain uses TRBV28 and TRBJ2-1; the D gene TCRdb calls, TRBD1, cannot be checked with no DNA. The length of the CDR3 is 14 residues. Germline V gives CDR1 MDHEN, CDR2 SYDVKM. The CDR3 region is CASRALVGADEQFF.

This chain uses TRBV20-1 with TRBJ2-3; without DNA, the TCRdb call of TRBD1 cannot be checked. Germline V gene lookup returns CDR1 DFQATT and CDR2 SNEGSKA (reference sequence). The CDR3 has 14 residues. The chain's CDR3 is CSTQRQGGADTQYF.

This sequence joins TRBV20-1 and TRBJ2-7. CDR3 length: 11 residues. Germline V gives CDR1 DFQATT, CDR2 SNEGSKA (reference sequence). The chain's CDR3 is CSAQGAHEQYF.

This chain joins TRBV12-3 or TRBV12-4 and TRBJ2-1; TCRdb gives TRBD2 as the D gene, but with no DNA this cannot be confirmed. CDR3 length: 14 amino acids. The CDR3 loop is CASSLGLKHNEQFF.

The chain employs TRBV2 and TRBJ2-1; TCRdb's D call, TRBD1, is unchecked because there is no DNA. Germline V gives CDR1 SNHLY, CDR2 FYNNEI. CDR3 length: 16 residues. The CDR3 region is CASSAPTGEVGEEQFF. The full variable domain, rest sourced from reference TRBV2 and TRBJ2-1, is EPEVTQTPSHQVTQMGQEVILRCVPISNHLYFYWYRQILGQKVEFLVSFYNNEISEKSEIFDDQFSVERPDGSNFTLKIRSTKLEDSAMYFCASSAPTGEVGEEQFFGPGTRLTVL.

The chain links TRBV12-3 or TRBV12-4 to TRBJ2-1; TCRdb's D gene call, TRBD2, goes unchecked for lack of DNA. The length of the CDR3 is 15 residues. CDR3 sequence reads: CASSAGGIYPVEQFF.

The chain links TRBV2 to TRBJ2-1; TCRdb designates TRBD2, a call that cannot be tested without DNA. Germline CDR1 and CDR2: SNHLY and FYNNEI. CDR3 length: 16 amino acids. This CDR3 reads CASSEGGGRASNEQFF. Full variable domain (missing parts from reference TRBV2 and TRBJ2-1): EPEVTQTPSHQVTQMGQEVILRCVPISNHLYFYWYRQILGQKVEFLVSFYNNEISEKSEIFDDQFSVERPDGSNFTLKIRSTKLEDSAMYFCASSEGGGRASNEQFFGPGTRLTVL.

The chain carries TRBV5-5 and TRBJ2-2; with no DNA, the TCRdb D assignment of TRBD1 cannot be verified. Germline CDR1 SGHKS, CDR2 YYEKEE (reference sequence). The CDR3 is 18 residues long. Here the CDR3 reads CASSLRYPSGKNTGELFF.

This rearrangement joins TRBV12-3 or TRBV12-4 to TRBJ2-7. The CDR3 runs to 12 residues. The CDR3 loop is CASRASSYEQYF.

The rearrangement links TRBV5-5 to TRBJ1-4. The CDR3 spans 15 residues. The germline V gene has CDR1 SGHKS and CDR2 YYEKEE (reference sequence). The CDR3 sequence: CASSLIQPFNEKLFF.

The J gene is TRBJ1-4, the V gene TRBV29-1; TCRdb picks TRBD1, but there is no DNA to check that call. The CDR3 is made up of 14 amino acids. Germline CDR1 and CDR2: SQVTM and ANQGSEA. CDR3 in amino acids: CSAKDRVTNEKLFF.

This chain joins TRBV20-1 and TRBJ2-1; TCRdb's D call of TRBD2 is untestable without DNA. Germline CDR1 and CDR2: DFQATT and SNEGSKA (reference sequence). The CDR3 is 14 residues long. CDR3 in amino acids: CSAESGRDYNEQFF.

The genes are TRBV9 and TRBJ2-1; the D call of TRBD2 rests on TCRdb alone, since no DNA is present to check it. Germline values: CDR1 SGDLS, CDR2 YYNGEE. CDR3 length: 15 residues. CDR3: CASSVDGRGNNEQFF.

The CDR3 reads CASSQVRQLANTEAFF. The V gene is TRBV14, the J gene TRBJ1-1; the D gene TCRdb calls, TRBD1, cannot be checked with no DNA. Per germline, CDR1 SGHDN and CDR2 FVKESK. The CDR3 runs to 16 residues.

J is TRBJ2-7 and V is TRBV29-1; TCRdb gives TRBD2 as the D gene, but with no DNA this cannot be confirmed. Germline lookup yields CDR1 SQVTM and CDR2 ANQGSEA. This CDR3 has 15 residues. CDR3 in amino acids: CSVAGTSGLSYEQYF.

The chain couples TRBV29-1 to TRBJ2-2; TCRdb's assignment of TRBD2 cannot be checked, as there is no DNA. Per germline, CDR1 SQVTM and CDR2 ANQGSEA. The CDR3 spans 12 residues. The CDR3 loop is CSVRTAHGELFF.

The CDR3 loop is CASSYRASGGWPQHF. The gene calls are TRBV6-5 and TRBJ1-5. This CDR3 contains 15 residues. Germline CDR1 is MNHEY and CDR2 is SVGAGI.